This TCR beta chain comes out of a study of CD8 T cells in ankylosing spondylitis. This clonotype was detected a few times. This CDR3 has 17 amino acids. Trimming pared 5 bases from V and 0 bases from J, leaving 17 bases between. Germline CDR1 is SGHAT and CDR2 is FQNNGV. TCRdb re-analysed the 5' RACE reads in MiXCR, keeping a single row per CDR3 protein. The sample shows a few hundred thousand distinct CDR3 sequences, around 21% of them seen only once. The specimen sequenced was blood, either unsorted or a sorted T cell fraction (not recorded which). This receptor was obtained from a female donor with ankylosing spondylitis or in good health (not recorded which). The chain is built from TRBV11-2 and TRBJ2-4, with D perhaps TRBD1 or TRBD2 (5 bases each). DNA for the CDR3: TGTGCCAGCAGCCTGGGACCCCCAACGGCAGCCAAAAACATTCAGTACTTC. Translated: CASSLGPPTAAKNIQYF. Supplemented by reference TRBV11-2 and TRBJ2-4, the full variable domain reads EAGVAQSPRYKIIEKRQSVAFWCNPISGHATLYWYQQILGQGPKLLIQFQNNGVVDDSQLPKDRFSAERLKGVDSTLKIQPAKLEDSAVYLCASSLGPPTAAKNIQYFGAGTRLSVL.